Described below is a single T cell receptor (beta chain) sequence and its context. The antigen is not known. Germline V lookup: CDR1 SGHRS, CDR2 YFSETQ. Deletions cut 0 bases from V and 4 bases from J, with 16 bases between. The CDR3 has 16 residues. These data come from a study of cytomegalovirus exposure and HLA in healthy donors. The PCR contained 60 Vbeta and 13 Jbeta primers. Method: immunoSEQ multiplex PCR; TCRdb's copy keeps in-frame clones and lacks some. The sample yields about 160,000 clones, roughly 85% seen once. Study-wide findings and caveats: A list of around 150 TCR beta chains associated with cytomegalovirus was given. Per published reports, the classifier diagnosed cytomegalovirus status with high specificity and sensitivity. An analysis that came later showed most CMV-associated TCR beta chains appearing HLA-restricted.

V usage is TRBV5-1 and J usage is TRBJ1-2, with D maybe TRBD1 (6 bases). The receptor's source is a man aged 18 to 30 in good health and CMV-seropositive. Material for sequencing was PBMCs. This CDR3 reads CASSLDDGQLRYGYTF. The CDR3 DNA reads TGCGCCAGCAGCTTGGACGATGGACAGCTTCGCTATGGCTACACCTTC.